This T cell receptor beta chain came from a study of cytomegalovirus exposure and HLA in healthy donors. In germline, CDR1 is MNHEY, CDR2 SMNVEV (reference sequence). This CDR3 contains 13 residues. The V end was cut by 2 bases, the J end by 4 bases, with 8 bases between. Researchers ran the PCR with 60 Vbeta and 13 Jbeta primers. Sequencing used immunoSEQ multiplex PCR; TCRdb keeps in-frame clones, though not all of them. The sample consists of about 200,000 clones, over 60% of them appearing once. Regarding this clone: Different DNA sequences within this sample yield the same CDR3.

The TCR was taken from a man aged 18 to 29 in good health and CMV-seronegative. The chain uses TRBV27 and TRBJ1-1; perhaps TRBD1 as D (5 bases). The source material was PBMCs. CDR3 nucleotide sequence: TGTGCCAGCAGTTTAGGTAGGGGCACTGAAGCTTTCTTT. It yields the protein CASSLGRGTEAFF.